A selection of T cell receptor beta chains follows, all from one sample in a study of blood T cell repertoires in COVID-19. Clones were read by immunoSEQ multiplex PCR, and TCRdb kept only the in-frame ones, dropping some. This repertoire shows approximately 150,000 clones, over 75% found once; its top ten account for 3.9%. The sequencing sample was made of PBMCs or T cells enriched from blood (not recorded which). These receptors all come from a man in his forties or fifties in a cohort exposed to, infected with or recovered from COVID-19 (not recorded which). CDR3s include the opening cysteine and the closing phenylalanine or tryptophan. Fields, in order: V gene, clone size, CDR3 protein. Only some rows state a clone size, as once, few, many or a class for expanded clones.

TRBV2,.,CASSDETGGTDTQYF
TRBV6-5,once,CASSYSRLQVTEAFF
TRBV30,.,CAWTGGHDRAGELFF
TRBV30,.,CAWSVHGSDTQYF
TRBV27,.,CASSPTSGEYNEQFF
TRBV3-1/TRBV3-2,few,CASSQARFTEAFF
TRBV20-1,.,CSYRVADTQYF
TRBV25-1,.,CASSEGASGMGEQYF
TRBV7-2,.,CASSLNSGRGGETQYF
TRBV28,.,CASSIGGEETQYF
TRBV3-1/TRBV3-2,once,CASSQAGSGYTF
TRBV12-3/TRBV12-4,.,CASSFAGGEKLFF
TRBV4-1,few,CASSQGGERRAFF
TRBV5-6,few,CASSLVGQGASGANVLTF
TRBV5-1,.,CASSLARVNTEAFF
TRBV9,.,CASSSRDRAGYTF
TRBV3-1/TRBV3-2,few,CASSQVRRGGYTF
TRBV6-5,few,CASSYQGLEQYF
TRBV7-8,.,CASSPELDTQYF